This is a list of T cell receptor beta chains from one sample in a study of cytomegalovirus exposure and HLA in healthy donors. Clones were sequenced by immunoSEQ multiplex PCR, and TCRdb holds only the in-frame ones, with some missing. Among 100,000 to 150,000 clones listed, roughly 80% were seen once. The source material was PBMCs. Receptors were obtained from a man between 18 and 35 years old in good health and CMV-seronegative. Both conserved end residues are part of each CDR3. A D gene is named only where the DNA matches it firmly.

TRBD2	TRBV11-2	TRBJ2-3	CASSSGLAGTTDTQYF	TGTGCCAGCAGCTCGGGACTAGCGGGGACTACAGATACGCAGTATTTT
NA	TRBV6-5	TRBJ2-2	CASMRDSLNTGELFF	TGTGCCAGTATGCGGGACAGCCTAAACACCGGGGAGCTGTTTTTT
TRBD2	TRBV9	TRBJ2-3	CASSGLAGVLTDTQYF	TGTGCCAGCAGCGGACTAGCGGGGGTACTCACAGATACGCAGTATTTT
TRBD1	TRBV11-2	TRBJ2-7	CASSRAITGGQSYEQYF	TGTGCCAGCAGCAGAGCGATTACAGGGGGCCAGTCCTACGAGCAGTACTTC
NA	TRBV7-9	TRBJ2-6	CSSSLAQGSGANVLTF	TGTTCCAGCAGCTTAGCCCAGGGATCTGGGGCCAACGTCCTGACTTTC
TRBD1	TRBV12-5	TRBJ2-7	CASGVGDRSYEQYF	TGTGCTAGTGGCGTCGGGGACAGGTCCTACGAGCAGTACTTC
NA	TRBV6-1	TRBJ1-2	CAIDRGFEARYGYTF	TGTGCCATTGATAGGGGTTTCGAGGCGCGGTATGGCTACACCTTC
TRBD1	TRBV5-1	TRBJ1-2	CASSGTGGPYGYTF	TGCGCCAGCAGCGGGACAGGGGGCCCCTATGGCTACACCTTC
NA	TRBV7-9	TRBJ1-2	CAGSLGAGVNGYTF	TGTGCCGGCAGCTTAGGTGCGGGAGTGAATGGCTACACCTTC
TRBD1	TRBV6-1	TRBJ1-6	CASSEATGLGSPLHF	TGTGCCAGCAGTGAAGCGACAGGGCTGGGTTCACCCCTCCACTTT